A selection of T cell receptor beta chains follows, all from one sample in a study of identical twins. In TCRdb, the 5' RACE reads were re-called with MiXCR into one record per CDR3 protein. The table shows 200,000 or so distinct CDR3 sequences, with approximately 15% occurring only once. This sample was also put to use in a study of T cells expressing NK-cell markers.

Sequencing input: CD8+ T cells sorted from blood. The receptor source for this set is a woman between 18 and 29 years old in good health. The CDR3 runs from the conserved cysteine through the conserved F or W. Fields, in order: J gene, V gene, D gene, clone size, CDR3 DNA, CDR3 protein. The D gene is left open where the match is weak. Clone size appears in some rows only: once, few, many, or a class for an expanded clone.

J: TRBJ2-3
V: TRBV6-6
D: .
size: .
DNA: TGTGCCAGCAGTTGGACACCCACAGATACGCAGTATTTT
CDR3: CASSWTPTDTQYF

J: TRBJ2-3
V: TRBV11-2
D: TRBD2
size: .
DNA: TGTGCCAGCAGGCCACGGGGGGGCCGCGCAGATACGCAGTATTTT
CDR3: CASRPRGGRADTQYF

J: TRBJ2-5
V: TRBV13
D: .
size: .
DNA: TGTGCCAGCAGCTTAGGCCAAGAGGGTAGAGAGACCCAGTACTTC
CDR3: CASSLGQEGRETQYF

J: TRBJ2-1
V: TRBV24-1
D: .
size: many
DNA: TGTGCCACCAGTGCTTCCGAGAATGAGCAGTTCTTC
CDR3: CATSASENEQFF

J: TRBJ2-3
V: TRBV7-8
D: .
size: .
DNA: TGTGCCAGCAGCCCGCCCCATGCCGCAAATACGCAGTATTTT
CDR3: CASSPPHAANTQYF

J: TRBJ2-7
V: TRBV7-9
D: TRBD1
size: .
DNA: TGTGCCAGCAGCTTCCGGGACAGGGGGCCAACGAACTCCGAGCAGTACTTC
CDR3: CASSFRDRGPTNSEQYF

J: TRBJ2-3
V: TRBV12-3/TRBV12-4
D: .
size: many
DNA: TGTGCCAGCAGTTTAGTAGGGGATACGCAGTATTTT
CDR3: CASSLVGDTQYF

J: TRBJ2-1
V: TRBV10-2
D: TRBD2
size: .
DNA: TGCGCCAGCAGTATGGGGGGGGCCTACAATGAGCAGTTCTTC
CDR3: CASSMGGAYNEQFF

J: TRBJ2-7
V: TRBV29-1
D: TRBD1
size: few
DNA: TGCAGCGTTGTGGACAGGGGTGCTGAGCAGTACTTC
CDR3: CSVVDRGAEQYF

J: TRBJ2-1
V: TRBV20-1
D: TRBD2
size: few
DNA: TGCAGTGCTAACGCGGGGGACTACAATGAGCAGTTCTTC
CDR3: CSANAGDYNEQFF

J: TRBJ2-2
V: TRBV20-1
D: .
size: .
DNA: TGCAGTGCTAGGACAGCCGGGGAGCTGTTTTTT
CDR3: CSARTAGELFF

J: TRBJ1-5
V: TRBV6-5
D: .
size: .
DNA: TGTGCCAGCAGTAACTCGGGGGAGCAGCCCCAGCATTTT
CDR3: CASSNSGEQPQHF

J: TRBJ2-3
V: TRBV12-3/TRBV12-4
D: .
size: few
DNA: TGTGCCAGCACCTTATCTGGGGATACGCAGTATTTT
CDR3: CASTLSGDTQYF

J: TRBJ2-2
V: TRBV10-3
D: .
size: few
DNA: TGTGCCACCCTGGGAGAAACGAACACCGGGGAGCTGTTTTTT
CDR3: CATLGETNTGELFF

J: TRBJ1-3
V: TRBV10-3
D: .
size: .
DNA: TGTGCCATCGCTTCAGCTGGAAACACCATATATTTT
CDR3: CAIASAGNTIYF

J: TRBJ2-2
V: TRBV7-8
D: TRBD2
size: .
DNA: TGTGCCAGCAGCTTAGTTCTAGCGGGTAACACCGGGGAGCTGTTTTTT
CDR3: CASSLVLAGNTGELFF

J: TRBJ2-7
V: TRBV15
D: TRBD1
size: many
DNA: TGTGCCACCAGCAGAGATAAGGGGGCTTCCTACGAGCAGTACTTC
CDR3: CATSRDKGASYEQYF

J: TRBJ2-3
V: TRBV7-9
D: TRBD2
size: many
DNA: TGTGCCAGCAGCGGACTAGCGGGAGTCAGCGATACGCAGTATTTT
CDR3: CASSGLAGVSDTQYF

J: TRBJ2-3
V: TRBV12-3/TRBV12-4
D: .
size: few
DNA: TGTGCCAGCAGTCCCATGAGGCCGGGGACAGATACGCAGTATTTT
CDR3: CASSPMRPGTDTQYF

J: TRBJ2-1
V: TRBV11-2
D: TRBD2
size: .
DNA: TGTGCCAGCAGGGACCCTATAGGGGCTAGCGGGAGGCCCCCCAGCTACAATGAGCAGTTCTTC
CDR3: CASRDPIGASGRPPSYNEQFF